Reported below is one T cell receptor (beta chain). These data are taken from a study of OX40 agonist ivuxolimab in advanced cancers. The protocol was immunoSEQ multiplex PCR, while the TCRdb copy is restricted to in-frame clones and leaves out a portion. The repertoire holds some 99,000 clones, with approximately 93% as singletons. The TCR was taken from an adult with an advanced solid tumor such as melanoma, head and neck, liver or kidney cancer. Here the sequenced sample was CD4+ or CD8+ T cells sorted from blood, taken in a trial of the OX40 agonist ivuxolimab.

CDR3 DNA: TGCGCCAGCAGCCAGCAGGTGGCGTCTGAGCAGTTCTTC. Its protein is CASSQQVASEQFF. The rearrangement joins TRBV5-1 to TRBJ2-1; D is uncertain. Germline values: CDR1 SGHRS, CDR2 YFSETQ. The CDR3 sequence is 13 residues long. Trimming removed 4 bases at V and 9 bases at J, with 14 bases between.